These T cell receptor beta chains were read from a single sample in a study of OX40 agonist ivuxolimab in advanced cancers. Sequencing was performed with immunoSEQ multiplex PCR; in TCRdb, only in-frame clones are kept and a portion is missing. The sample carries some 70,000 clones, about 83% recorded once. The sample was CD4+ or CD8+ T cells sorted from blood, taken in a trial of the OX40 agonist ivuxolimab. All receptors come from an adult with an advanced solid tumor such as melanoma, head and neck, liver or kidney cancer. Each CDR3 is given with its conserved first and last residue. D genes are given only for firm matches. Expanded clones get a size class; other rows say once, few or many, or leave the size out.

V gene: TRBV27
J gene: TRBJ1-1
clone size: -
D gene: TRBD1
CDR3 protein: CASTTPARGRYTEAFF
CDR3 DNA: TGTGCCAGCACTACCCCGGCCAGGGGGAGGTACACTGAAGCTTTCTTT

V gene: TRBV6-1
J gene: TRBJ2-5
clone size: -
D gene: TRBD2
CDR3 protein: CASGLAGGETQYF
CDR3 DNA: TGTGCCAGTGGGCTAGCGGGGGGAGAGACCCAGTACTTC

V gene: TRBV7-6
J gene: TRBJ2-7
clone size: -
D gene: -
CDR3 protein: CASSLVGGTDGEQYF
CDR3 DNA: TGTGCCAGCAGCTTAGTTGGCGGGACGGATGGCGAGCAGTACTTC

V gene: TRBV18
J gene: TRBJ1-2
clone size: once
D gene: -
CDR3 protein: CASSRTIPGQGYGYTF
CDR3 DNA: TGTGCCAGCTCCCGCACAATCCCGGGACAAGGCTATGGCTACACCTTC

V gene: TRBV5-1
J gene: TRBJ1-1
clone size: -
D gene: TRBD1
CDR3 protein: CASSLEGQGAANTEAFF
CDR3 DNA: TGCGCCAGCAGCTTGGAGGGGCAGGGGGCAGCGAACACTGAAGCTTTCTTT

V gene: TRBV2
J gene: TRBJ2-7
clone size: -
D gene: -
CDR3 protein: CASFTQGRSYEQYF
CDR3 DNA: TGTGCCAGCTTTACCCAGGGACGGTCGTACGAGCAGTACTTC

V gene: TRBV7-6
J gene: TRBJ2-2
clone size: -
D gene: TRBD2
CDR3 protein: CASSLQAGANTGELFF
CDR3 DNA: TGTGCCAGCAGTCTACAAGCGGGGGCCAACACCGGGGAGCTGTTTTTT

V gene: TRBV2
J gene: TRBJ2-3
clone size: -
D gene: TRBD1
CDR3 protein: CASRQRTGEGDTQYF
CDR3 DNA: TGTGCCAGCAGGCAGAGGACAGGAGAAGGAGATACGCAGTATTTT

V gene: TRBV5-8
J gene: TRBJ2-7
clone size: medium-sized
D gene: TRBD1
CDR3 protein: CASSFWDRVSYEQYF
CDR3 DNA: TGTGCCAGCAGCTTTTGGGACAGGGTCTCCTACGAGCAGTACTTC

V gene: TRBV28
J gene: TRBJ2-5
clone size: -
D gene: -
CDR3 protein: CASSFPPSGETQYF
CDR3 DNA: TGTGCCAGCAGTTTCCCCCCGTCCGGGGAGACCCAGTACTTC

V gene: TRBV5-1
J gene: TRBJ1-3
clone size: -
D gene: -
CDR3 protein: CASSSLGGDSGNTIYF
CDR3 DNA: TGCGCCAGCAGCTCCCTAGGGGGGGACTCTGGAAACACCATATATTTT

V gene: TRBV5-4
J gene: TRBJ1-1
clone size: -
D gene: -
CDR3 protein: CASSLSRDVIEAFF
CDR3 DNA: TGTGCCAGCAGCTTGTCTAGGGATGTGATTGAAGCTTTCTTT

V gene: TRBV10-1
J gene: TRBJ2-3
clone size: -
D gene: TRBD2
CDR3 protein: CASSDGTSGGARTDTQYF
CDR3 DNA: TGCGCCAGCAGTGATGGGACTAGCGGGGGAGCCCGCACAGATACGCAGTATTTT

V gene: TRBV7-2
J gene: TRBJ2-1
clone size: -
D gene: TRBD2
CDR3 protein: CASSEPGLAGTSEQFF
CDR3 DNA: TGTGCCAGCAGCGAACCGGGACTAGCGGGGACCAGTGAGCAGTTCTTC

V gene: TRBV12-5
J gene: TRBJ2-1
clone size: -
D gene: TRBD2
CDR3 protein: CASGLIERGGLISPSSYNEQFF
CDR3 DNA: TGTGCTAGTGGTTTAATCGAGCGGGGGGGCCTAATCTCCCCGAGCTCCTACAATGAGCAGTTCTTC

V gene: TRBV5-1
J gene: TRBJ2-5
clone size: -
D gene: TRBD2
CDR3 protein: CASSLDAGREETQYF
CDR3 DNA: TGCGCCAGCAGCTTGGATGCCGGGAGGGAAGAGACCCAGTACTTC

V gene: TRBV20-1
J gene: TRBJ2-7
clone size: -
D gene: -
CDR3 protein: CSAKRSYEQYF
CDR3 DNA: TGCAGTGCTAAGCGCTCCTACGAGCAGTACTTC

V gene: TRBV10-3
J gene: TRBJ1-1
clone size: -
D gene: -
CDR3 protein: CAISFFGGVGYTEAFF
CDR3 DNA: TGTGCCATCAGCTTCTTTGGAGGGGTCGGGTACACTGAAGCTTTCTTT

V gene: TRBV11-1
J gene: TRBJ2-2
clone size: -
D gene: -
CDR3 protein: CASSPGGWGARTGELFF
CDR3 DNA: TGTGCCAGCAGCCCCGGGGGGTGGGGGGCCAGGACCGGGGAGCTGTTTTTT

V gene: TRBV6-4
J gene: TRBJ1-1
clone size: few
D gene: -
CDR3 protein: CASSRTLNTEAFF
CDR3 DNA: TGTGCCAGCAGTCGGACCCTGAACACTGAAGCTTTCTTT

V gene: TRBV5-4
J gene: TRBJ2-7
clone size: -
D gene: -
CDR3 protein: CASSPAAGSYEQYF
CDR3 DNA: TGTGCCAGCAGCCCGGCTGCAGGTTCCTACGAGCAGTACTTC

V gene: TRBV9
J gene: TRBJ2-2
clone size: once
D gene: -
CDR3 protein: CASSVSSYTGELFF
CDR3 DNA: TGTGCCAGCAGCGTGTCTTCTTACACCGGGGAGCTGTTTTTT

V gene: TRBV6-1
J gene: TRBJ2-7
clone size: -
D gene: TRBD1
CDR3 protein: CASSYWDRTYEQYF
CDR3 DNA: TGTGCCAGCAGCTACTGGGACAGAACCTACGAGCAGTACTTC

V gene: TRBV7-7
J gene: TRBJ2-7
clone size: -
D gene: TRBD1
CDR3 protein: CASSLGWTGSDEQYF
CDR3 DNA: TGTGCCAGCAGCTTAGGGTGGACAGGGTCTGACGAGCAGTACTTC

V gene: TRBV6-5
J gene: TRBJ1-6
clone size: -
D gene: -
CDR3 protein: CASSSGAGNSPLHF
CDR3 DNA: TGTGCCAGCAGTTCAGGGGCGGGCAATTCACCCCTCCACTTT

V gene: TRBV4-1
J gene: TRBJ2-3
clone size: -
D gene: TRBD2
CDR3 protein: CASSQVAGTTDTQYF
CDR3 DNA: TGCGCCAGCAGCCAAGTAGCGGGGACTACAGATACGCAGTATTTT

V gene: TRBV5-1
J gene: TRBJ2-5
clone size: -
D gene: -
CDR3 protein: CASRISPQETQYF
CDR3 DNA: TGCGCCAGCAGAATTTCCCCCCAAGAGACCCAGTACTTC

V gene: TRBV6-1
J gene: TRBJ1-5
clone size: many
D gene: -
CDR3 protein: CASRRGSQSNQPQHF
CDR3 DNA: TGTGCCAGCAGAAGGGGGTCACAGAGCAATCAGCCCCAGCATTTT

V gene: TRBV6-1
J gene: TRBJ2-1
clone size: -
D gene: -
CDR3 protein: CASSSSSEQFF
CDR3 DNA: TGTGCCAGCAGCTCTTCCTCTGAGCAGTTCTTC

V gene: TRBV30
J gene: TRBJ1-1
clone size: -
D gene: -
CDR3 protein: CAWSPGDTEAFF
CDR3 DNA: TGTGCCTGGAGTCCAGGTGACACTGAAGCTTTCTTT

V gene: TRBV7-8
J gene: TRBJ2-1
clone size: once
D gene: TRBD2
CDR3 protein: CASSSLSAGDNEQFF
CDR3 DNA: TGTGCCAGCAGCTCCCTTTCAGCGGGGGACAATGAGCAGTTCTTC

V gene: TRBV11-3
J gene: TRBJ2-2
clone size: -
D gene: -
CDR3 protein: CASSSGNTGELFF
CDR3 DNA: TGTGCCAGCAGCTCGGGGAACACCGGGGAGCTGTTTTTT

V gene: TRBV11-2
J gene: TRBJ2-5
clone size: -
D gene: TRBD2
CDR3 protein: CASSLIRGGALGETQYF
CDR3 DNA: TGTGCCAGCAGCTTAATACGGGGGGGGGCCCTCGGAGAGACCCAGTACTTC

V gene: TRBV2
J gene: TRBJ2-1
clone size: -
D gene: -
CDR3 protein: CASRSGDGAYNEQFF
CDR3 DNA: TGTGCCAGCAGATCGGGCGACGGTGCCTACAATGAGCAGTTCTTC

V gene: TRBV29-1
J gene: TRBJ2-3
clone size: -
D gene: TRBD1
CDR3 protein: CSATHRGNRDTQYF
CDR3 DNA: TGCAGCGCAACCCACAGGGGGAATCGGGATACGCAGTATTTT

V gene: TRBV9
J gene: TRBJ2-7
clone size: -
D gene: -
CDR3 protein: CASSVSIDYEQYF
CDR3 DNA: TGTGCCAGCAGCGTTTCCATTGACTACGAGCAGTACTTC

V gene: TRBV11-2
J gene: TRBJ2-5
clone size: -
D gene: TRBD2
CDR3 protein: CASSLALAGGQETQYF
CDR3 DNA: TGTGCCAGCAGCTTAGCCTTAGCGGGGGGTCAAGAGACCCAGTACTTC

V gene: TRBV5-1
J gene: TRBJ2-1
clone size: -
D gene: -
CDR3 protein: CASTEDGVPYNEQFF
CDR3 DNA: TGCGCCAGCACGGAGGATGGGGTTCCCTACAATGAGCAGTTCTTC

V gene: TRBV28
J gene: TRBJ1-2
clone size: -
D gene: TRBD1
CDR3 protein: CASSLGQGGYGYTF
CDR3 DNA: TGTGCCAGCAGTTTAGGACAGGGGGGCTATGGCTACACCTTC

V gene: TRBV7-2
J gene: TRBJ2-5
clone size: -
D gene: -
CDR3 protein: CASSLGRETQYF
CDR3 DNA: TGTGCCAGCAGCTTAGGGCGAGAGACCCAGTACTTC

V gene: TRBV15
J gene: TRBJ1-2
clone size: -
D gene: -
CDR3 protein: CATSRDEIGYTF
CDR3 DNA: TGTGCCACCAGCAGAGATGAGATAGGCTACACCTTC

V gene: TRBV18
J gene: TRBJ2-3
clone size: -
D gene: -
CDR3 protein: CASSTRDTQYF
CDR3 DNA: TGTGCCAGCTCAACCAGGGATACGCAGTATTTT

V gene: TRBV7-6
J gene: TRBJ2-5
clone size: few
D gene: -
CDR3 protein: CASSLKGTQYF
CDR3 DNA: TGTGCCAGCAGCTTAAAAGGGACCCAGTACTTC

V gene: TRBV7-7
J gene: TRBJ2-3
clone size: -
D gene: TRBD2
CDR3 protein: CASSPGTTTDTQYF
CDR3 DNA: TGTGCCAGCAGCCCTGGGACTACCACAGATACGCAGTATTTT

V gene: TRBV11-2
J gene: TRBJ2-2
clone size: -
D gene: TRBD2
CDR3 protein: CASSATSGDTGELFF
CDR3 DNA: TGTGCCAGCAGCGCGACTAGCGGAGACACCGGGGAGCTGTTTTTT

V gene: TRBV6-5
J gene: TRBJ1-4
clone size: -
D gene: TRBD1
CDR3 protein: CASKGGGEKLFF
CDR3 DNA: TGTGCCAGCAAAGGGGGCGGTGAAAAACTGTTTTTT

V gene: TRBV30
J gene: TRBJ1-6
clone size: few
D gene: -
CDR3 protein: CAWNPVDNSPLHF
CDR3 DNA: TGTGCCTGGAACCCAGTCGATAATTCACCCCTCCACTTT